The clone carrying this T cell receptor (beta chain) has a handful of counts. The memory fraction was CD4+CD45RO+CD25- cells. TCRdb re-derived calls from the 5' RACE reads in MiXCR, one entry per CDR3 protein. The table includes fewer than 40,000 distinct CDR3 sequences, roughly a quarter detected once. V lost 3 bases to trimming and J lost 8 bases; unmatched junction nucleotides: 3. CDR1 is SGDLS, CDR2 YYNGEE, per germline. The CDR3 contains 13 residues. The receptor comes from a female donor with breast cancer. This chain uses TRBV9 with TRBJ2-1; 9 nucleotides match TRBD2. Sequenced: memory CD4+ T cells sorted from blood. Specified subset: memory CD4+ T cells, CD4+CD45RO+CD25-. The CDR3 region has the DNA TGTGCCAGCAGCGCGGGACTAGCCTATGAGCAGTTCTTC. Translated, it gives CASSAGLAYEQFF.